Below, 7 T cell receptor beta chains from the same sample are listed, as sequenced in a study of blood T cells in healthy people across ages. It was with a sample-barcoded 5' primer and a J-beta primer mix that a second PCR of roughly 7 to 11 cycles was run. TCRdb reanalysed the 5' RACE reads using MiXCR and keeps one entry per CDR3 protein. The table shows about a million distinct CDR3 sequences, with 45% to 50% occurring only once. The material sequenced was blood. Source of these receptors: a man younger than 45 in good health.

The chain has TRBV5-1 and TRBJ2-2; D not resolved. The CDR3 contains 13 residues. Germline loops: CDR1 SGHRS, CDR2 YFSETQ. Deletions cut 4 bases from V and 4 bases from J, with 8 bases between. CDR3 amino acids: CASSASLTGELFF. The CDR3 DNA reads as TGCGCCAGCAGCGCTTCCCTCACCGGGGAGCTGTTTTTT.

This clonotype was seen only once. V and J are TRBV11-2 and TRBJ2-5; possibly TRBD2 for D (5 bases). The DNA end lines up better with TRBJ2-7; the J call may be wrong. This CDR3 is built from 16 residues. Germline loops: CDR1 SGHAT, CDR2 FQNNGV. This CDR3 is CASSSGGPSDLYEQYF. For the CDR3, the DNA is TGTGCCAGCAGCTCCGGCGGGCCCTCGGACCTCTACGAGCAGTACTTC.

Ten or more counts support this clonotype. The chain is built from TRBV7-2 and TRBJ2-3; 7 nucleotides agree with TRBD1. The J segment lost 6 bases and the V segment lost 10 bases, leaving 10 bases of the junction unmatched. Per the germline V gene, CDR1 is SGHTA and CDR2 is FQGNSA. This CDR3 spans 13 amino acids. CDR3 protein: CATRTGAEDTQYF. In nucleotides, the CDR3 is TGTGCCACCCGAACAGGGGCGGAGGATACGCAGTATTTT.

This clonotype has a count of ten or more. The chain couples TRBV7-2 to TRBJ2-3, with 10 bases matching TRBD2. Germline lookup yields CDR1 SGHTA and CDR2 FQGNSA. The CDR3 is 15 amino acids. J was trimmed by 4 bases and V by 4 bases; bases with no gene match: 5. CDR3 amino acids: CASSWRSGGADTQYF. The CDR3 nucleotides are TGTGCCAGCAGCTGGAGAAGCGGGGGGGCAGATACGCAGTATTTT.

The chain combines TRBV18 with TRBJ2-1, with D unclear. Between the trimmed V and J ends, which lost 3 bases and 14 bases, there was a span of 17 bases. Germline V gives CDR1 KGHSH, CDR2 LQKENI. This CDR3 has 13 residues. CDR3 loop: CASSPRGSEVEFF. CDR3 DNA sequence: TGTGCCAGCTCACCTCGTGGGTCTGAAGTGGAGTTCTTC.

The chain is built from TRBV6-5 and TRBJ1-2, with D possibly matching TRBD1 (5 bases). The CDR3 is made up of 15 amino acids. Germline loops: CDR1 MNHEY, CDR2 SVGAGI. V lost 3 bases and J lost 5, with 16 bases in between. The CDR3 protein is CASSYTAAGNYGYTF. CDR3 nucleotide sequence: TGTGCCAGCAGTTATACGGCCGCAGGGAATTATGGCTACACCTTC.

This clonotype was seen a handful of times. The junction departs from germline at one end; a sequencing error may be responsible. This rearrangement joins TRBV10-3 to TRBJ2-6; possible D gene TRBD1, 5 bases. The CDR3 extends over 16 amino acids. Per the germline V gene, CDR1 is ENHRY and CDR2 is SYGVKD. CDR3 in DNA: TGTGCCATCAGTGAGATCTTTAAAGGTGGGGCCGACGTCCTGACTTTC. Protein product: CAISEIFKGGADVLTF.